This T cell receptor beta chain appears in the sequencing data of a study of tumor and adjacent non-tumor tissue in lung cancer. Study-level background: Histology: about a dozen adenocarcinoma, a couple of squamous cell carcinoma, 1 small cell lung cancer. Some 4.1 million productive TCRbeta reads were obtained per sample on average.

Notes on this clonotype: What it binds is unknown. The junction differs from germline at one of its ends, possibly a read error.

Germline V gene lookup returns CDR1 GTSNPN and CDR2 SVGIG (reference sequence). The length of the CDR3 is 12 residues. This sample's RNA came from whole unsorted tissue. Newly diagnosed lung cancer patients had thoracic surgery in China, August–November 2014, without prior chemotherapy. A modified ARM-PCR protocol with three rounds of nested PCR amplified TCRbeta. TCRdb processed the multiplex PCR reads anew with MiXCR; each CDR3 protein has one entry. There are under 100,000 distinct CDR3 sequences in the sample; around 65% occur only once, and about 12% lies in the top ten. The study, taken as a whole, reports: Top 100 clones took a larger repertoire share in normal lung.

Sample: lung tumor tissue. The chain joins TRBV30 to TRBJ1-1; D remains ambiguous. This TCR was recovered from a woman aged 70 to 79 with non-small cell lung cancer. The CDR3 is CARSAQDVEAFF. For the CDR3, the DNA is TGTGCCCGGAGTGCCCAGGACGTTGAAGCTTTCTTT.